This T cell receptor (beta chain) was obtained from a study of T cells expressing NK-cell markers. Study-wide points: It remained uncertain whether the expanded NKG2C+ T cell clones were specific for HCMV antigens. The CD3+CD56-NKG2C+ fraction of several donors was likewise dominated by these clonotypes.

TCRdb re-called the 5' RACE reads; one entry per CDR3 protein, DNA not given. The listing contains under 500,000 distinct CDR3 sequences. As regards this clonotype: Its antigen is unknown.

This TCR derives from a woman between 18 and 69 years old in good health. Source material: blood T cells: a sorted CD56 or NKG2C T cell subset, CD4+ or CD8+ T cells, or bulk PBMC T cells (not recorded which).

The CDR3 spells CSAPSLDTGELFF. V and J are TRBV20-1 and TRBJ2-2; TCRdb's assignment of TRBD1 cannot be checked, as there is no DNA. The CDR3 contains 13 residues. Germline loops: CDR1 DFQATT, CDR2 SNEGSKA (reference sequence).